The text below deals with one T cell receptor (beta chain). Its specificity is not known. TCRdb's table, derived via immunoSEQ multiplex PCR, lists solely in-frame clones and lacks some. The table includes 70,000 to 85,000 clones, 94% detected once. The donors formed part of the approximately 120-subject validation cohort, distinct from the roughly 640-subject first cohort. The data originate from a study of cytomegalovirus exposure and HLA in healthy donors. Study conclusions and caveats: High sensitivity and specificity were reportedly achieved when the classifier diagnosed cytomegalovirus status. Through in vitro validation, three CMV-associated chains were shown to be specific for CMV antigens. According to the study, 180 or so TCR beta chains were cytomegalovirus-associated.

V lost 11 bases to trimming and J lost 2 bases, with 16 bases between them. The CDR3 totals 14 residues. Germline V gives CDR1 MNHEY, CDR2 SMNVEV (reference sequence). The chain is built from TRBV27 and TRBJ2-1, with D perhaps TRBD2 (7 bases). Material for sequencing was PBMCs. This TCR was sampled from a woman aged 18-29 years in good health and CMV-seropositive. In DNA, the CDR3 is TGTGCCGCACGGGGGGCGAGCGCCTACAATGAGCAGTTCTTC. Encoded protein: CAARGASAYNEQFF.